One and the same sample provided the 30 T cell receptor beta chains below, sequenced in a study of vaccination and CD4 T cells after COVID-19. Their antigen targets remain unknown. An Oncomine TCR Beta short-read assay was used to sequence the DNA from cultured CD4+ T cells. TCRdb re-called the PCR reads with MiXCR, one entry per CDR3 protein. The repertoire holds almost 20,000 distinct CDR3 sequences, around half seen once, with 6.5% to 8.5% in the top ten. Treatment of the sample: roughly 10-day PBMC culture with coronavirus spike peptide pools or control peptides (ViraFEST assay). Material for sequencing was CD4+ T cells from blood, cultured in vitro. The receptor source for this set is a human donor who had recovered from COVID-19.

In its sample, this clonotype was seen a few times. The rearrangement joins TRBV6-1 to TRBJ1-2, with D tentatively TRBD1 (5 bases). Deletions cut 4 bases from V and 5 bases from J, with 17 bases between. The CDR3 is 15 residues long. Germline V gives CDR1 MNHNS, CDR2 SASEGT. The CDR3 nucleotides read TGTGCCAGCAGTGCCGAAAAATGGGGGGAGTATGGCTACACCTTC. Its translation: CASSAEKWGEYGYTF.

This chain connects TRBV7-8 to TRBJ1-5; 7 nucleotides match TRBD1. The germline V gene has CDR1 SGHVS and CDR2 FQNEAQ. V gave up 8 bases and J gave up 3 bases; unmatched junction bases: 4. The length of the CDR3 is 13 residues. This CDR3 is CASSGTDNQPQHF. The CDR3 nucleotides read TGTGCCAGCTCCGGGACAGACAATCAGCCCCAGCATTTT.

This sequence joins TRBV6-1 and TRBJ2-2, with a tentative D call TRBD2 (7 bases). The germline gives CDR1 MNHNS, CDR2 SASEGT. The CDR3 sequence is 14 residues long. V was clipped by 7 bases and J by 4 bases, with 13 bases between them. The CDR3 spells CASKGGAVTGELFF. The DNA of the CDR3 is TGTGCCAGCAAGGGGGGGGCGGTCACCGGGGAGCTGTTTTTT.

V and J are TRBV28 and TRBJ2-7; no clear D gene. V was clipped by 5 bases and J by 5 bases, with 13 bases between them. This CDR3 comprises 13 residues. Germline V CDR1 and CDR2: MDHEN, SYDVKM. The CDR3 loop reads CASSPRTLDEQYF. For the CDR3, the DNA is TGTGCCAGCAGTCCCAGGACGCTGGACGAGCAGTACTTC.

The rearrangement links TRBV28 to TRBJ1-2; possible D gene TRBD1, 5 bases. This CDR3 is built from 14 residues. Trimming left V 0 bases short and J 4 bases short, with 9 bases between. Germline V gene data show CDR1 as MDHEN and CDR2 as SYDVKM. Written as DNA, the CDR3 is TGTGCCAGCAGTTTATGGGGGGACGCCTATGGCTACACCTTC. Residues: CASSLWGDAYGYTF.

The rearrangement uses TRBV5-1 and TRBJ2-5; tentative D call: TRBD2 (7 bases). The CDR3 has 15 residues. Germline loops: CDR1 SGHRS, CDR2 YFSETQ. Trimming removed 0 bases at V and 2 bases at J, with 11 bases between. The CDR3 here is CASSLGRGLQETQYF. The CDR3 DNA sequence: TGCGCCAGCAGCTTGGGCAGGGGACTACAAGAGACCCAGTACTTC.

This chain connects TRBV6-1 to TRBJ1-2, with D possibly matching TRBD1 (5 bases). Germline V gives CDR1 MNHNS, CDR2 SASEGT. The V end was cut by 1 base, the J end by 0 bases, with 12 bases between. CDR3 length: 16 residues. The CDR3 DNA is TGTGCCAGCAGTGAAGGCGGGGGGTTAACTAACTATGGCTACACCTTC. This translates into CASSEGGGLTNYGYTF.

This clonotype was observed a few times. V usage is TRBV2 and J usage is TRBJ1-5; D perhaps matches TRBD1 (5 bases). V was cut by 5 bases and J by 0 bases, with 8 bases left in between. The germline gives CDR1 SNHLY, CDR2 FYNNEI. The CDR3 is made up of 14 amino acids. This CDR3 reads CASSQGHSNQPQHF. The CDR3 coding sequence is TGTGCCAGCAGTCAGGGCCATAGCAATCAGCCCCAGCATTTT.

This chain connects TRBV7-2 to TRBJ1-2, with TRBD1 matching 7 bases. Trimming cost V 3 bases and J 4 bases; bases outside gene matches: 5. This CDR3 is 14 amino acids long. In germline, CDR1 is SGHTA, CDR2 FQGNSA. CDR3 loop: CASSLAGTAYGYTF. The CDR3 nucleotides are TGTGCCAGCAGCTTGGCCGGGACAGCCTATGGCTACACCTTC.

The chain joins TRBV7-3 to TRBJ1-1, with no clear D. The CDR3 has 13 amino acids. In germline, CDR1 is SGHTA, CDR2 FQGTGA. V shed 5 bases and J shed 5 bases, with 12 bases lying between them. CDR3 DNA sequence: TGTGCCAGCAGCGCCCAACTCGGGACTGAAGCTTTCTTT. It encodes CASSAQLGTEAFF.

This clonotype has just one count. The chain uses TRBV10-3 and TRBJ2-3; possibly TRBD2 for D (5 bases). The CDR3 has 13 residues. From germline, CDR1 is ENHRY and CDR2 SYGVKD. The ends were cut back, 2 bases at V and 5 bases at J, with 8 bases in the middle. The CDR3 region has the DNA TGTGCCATCAGTGAGGGTCGGGGAGATACGCAGTATTTT. Its protein is CAISEGRGDTQYF.

This clonotype was seen a single time. The chain combines TRBV28 with TRBJ2-5; D is unclear. The CDR3 length is 13 residues. The germline V gene encodes CDR1 MDHEN and CDR2 SYDVKM. V was trimmed by 5 bases and J by 7 bases, leaving 14 bases between them. The CDR3, as DNA: TGTGCCAGCAGTCCCCTTAACCTCGGGACCCAGTACTTC. This codes for CASSPLNLGTQYF.

J is TRBJ1-5 and V is TRBV5-1; D is perhaps TRBD1 (6 bases). This CDR3 contains 14 residues. The germline V and J ends were trimmed by 4 bases and 0 bases, with 8 bases remaining between them. CDR1 is SGHRS, CDR2 YFSETQ, per germline. CDR3 coding DNA: TGCGCCAGCAGCGTGGACAGTAGCAATCAGCCCCAGCATTTT. Protein: CASSVDSSNQPQHF.

The chain joins TRBV28 to TRBJ2-7; D is unresolved. CDR3 length: 14 residues. Trimming took off 3 bases at V and 4 bases at J, with 13 bases between the two ends. CDR1 and CDR2 from the germline V gene are MDHEN and SYDVKM. The CDR3 spells CASSFVGNLYEQYF. The DNA for the CDR3 is TGTGCCAGCAGTTTCGTAGGGAACCTTTACGAGCAGTACTTC. Full variable domain (remainder filled in from reference TRBV28 and TRBJ2-7): DVKVTQSSRYLVKRTGEKVFLECVQDMDHENMFWYRQDPGLGLRLIYFSYDVKMKEKGDIPEGYSVSREKKERFSLILESASTNQTSMYLCASSFVGNLYEQYFGPGTRLTVT.

The chain joins TRBV20-1 to TRBJ2-3; 8 bases match TRBD2. The V segment lost 3 bases and the J segment 2 bases; nucleotides outside the gene matches: 7. The germline V gene encodes CDR1 DFQATT and CDR2 SNEGSKA (reference sequence). The CDR3 covers 15 residues. The CDR3 region has the DNA TGCAGTGCTAGGAATAGCGGGGCCGCCACAGATACGCAGTATTTT. This sequence encodes CSARNSGAATDTQYF.

This clonotype was counted a few times. The rearrangement joins TRBV11-3 to TRBJ2-7, with D perhaps TRBD1 (6 bases). From germline, CDR1 is SGHNT and CDR2 YENEEA. The length of the CDR3 is 13 residues. The ends were cut back, 5 bases at V and 3 bases at J, with 11 bases in the middle. CDR3 amino acids: CASSRDTDYEQYF. The CDR3 DNA sequence: TGTGCCAGCAGCCGGGACACTGACTACGAGCAGTACTTC.

This clonotype came up a few times. The chain links TRBV7-9 to TRBJ2-7; D is perhaps TRBD1 (6 bases). V lost 4 bases, J lost 4 bases, and 14 bases lay in between. Germline CDR1 SEHNR, CDR2 FQNEAQ (reference sequence). This CDR3 contains 14 residues. CDR3 nucleotide sequence: TGTGCCAGCAGCTCGAGCAGGGGTGTATACGAGCAGTACTTC. It codes for CASSSSRGVYEQYF.

This clonotype was picked up a small number of times. The V call is TRBV20-1, the J call TRBJ1-5; D remains unclear. The ends were cut back, 1 base at V and 6 bases at J, with 10 bases in the middle. The germline V gene encodes CDR1 DFQATT and CDR2 SNEGSKA (reference sequence). This CDR3 has 13 amino acids. The CDR3 DNA follows: TGCAGTGCTAGAGCGGGAATAGGTCAGCCCCAGCATTTT. This encodes CSARAGIGQPQHF.

Only a few counts were recorded for this clonotype. The rearrangement links TRBV10-1 to TRBJ1-2; D call uncertain. Looked up from germline, CDR1 is WNHNN and CDR2 is SYGVQD (reference sequence). Trimming took off 6 bases at V and 7 bases at J, with 15 bases between the two ends. This CDR3 is built from 13 residues. The CDR3 DNA is TGCGCCAGCAGCGAGGACGGGGAAACTGGCTACACCTTC. Protein product: CASSEDGETGYTF.

The chain links TRBV7-9 to TRBJ1-4, with D possibly being TRBD1 (5 bases). The CDR3 runs to 12 residues. Trimming pared 7 bases from V and 8 bases from J, leaving 11 bases between. Germline lookup yields CDR1 SEHNR and CDR2 FQNEAQ (reference sequence). The CDR3 DNA follows: TGTGCCAGCATAGAAGGGGACGAAAAACTGTTTTTT. Translated, it gives CASIEGDEKLFF.

The V call is TRBV7-2, the J call TRBJ1-2; 8 bases agree with TRBD1. The junction had 0 bases not matched to a gene; V was cut back by 1 base and J by 5 bases. Germline values: CDR1 SGHTA, CDR2 FQGNSA. CDR3 size: 13 residues. The CDR3 DNA reads as TGTGCCAGCAGCTTAGGGACAGGGTATGGCTACACCTTC. Its protein product is CASSLGTGYGYTF. The variable domain in full, completed from reference TRBV7-2 and TRBJ1-2, reads GAGVSQSPSNKVTEKGKDVELRCDPISGHTALYWYRQSLGQGLEFLIYFQGNSAPDKSGLPSDRFSAERTGGSVSTLTIQRTQQEDSAVYLCASSLGTGYGYTFGSGTRLTVV.

The rearrangement joins TRBV20-1 to TRBJ2-3; 8 bases line up with TRBD2. The trim removed 3 bases at V and 4 bases at J, leaving 9 bases unmatched. The CDR3 consists of 15 residues. Germline V gives CDR1 DFQATT, CDR2 SNEGSKA (reference sequence). CDR3 protein: CSASGGGFGADTQYF. CDR3 DNA: TGCAGTGCTAGCGGGGGGGGATTCGGCGCAGATACGCAGTATTTT.

The chain combines TRBV7-8 with TRBJ2-1, with TRBD2 matching 11 bases. The J call may be incorrect, as the DNA end agrees better with TRBJ2-7. The CDR3 is 18 residues long. The germline CDR1 and CDR2 sequences are SGHVS and FQNEAQ. CDR3 sequence: CASSPYPPRVAGGGEQYF. The CDR3 DNA reads as TGTGCCAGCAGCCCATACCCCCCCCGCGTAGCGGGAGGGGGCGAGCAGTACTTC.

The rearrangement uses TRBV2 and TRBJ2-6; the D is unclear. CDR3 length: 15 residues. The germline CDR1 and CDR2 sequences are SNHLY and FYNNEI. V was pared by 4 bases and J by 4 bases, with 11 bases between. The CDR3 here is CASSGTSPGANVLTF. The CDR3, as DNA: TGTGCCAGCAGTGGGACCTCGCCCGGGGCCAACGTCCTGACTTTC.

Only a few counts were recorded for this clonotype. The rearrangement uses TRBV20-1 and TRBJ2-2; 8 positions agree with TRBD2. The CDR3 has 17 residues. Unmatched junction bases numbered 12, after V lost 2 bases and J lost 4 bases. Germline V gene lookup returns CDR1 DFQATT and CDR2 SNEGSKA (reference sequence). The DNA for the CDR3 is TGCAGTGCTAGACCCCAGGGTGTTAGCGGGATCACCGGGGAGCTGTTTTTT. Amino acid sequence: CSARPQGVSGITGELFF.

The genes are TRBV5-4 and TRBJ1-2; 10 positions match TRBD1. V dropped 4 bases and J dropped 0; count of bases not matched to a gene: 3. Germline V lookup: CDR1 SGHNT, CDR2 YYREEE (reference sequence). This CDR3 has 15 residues. The DNA of the CDR3 is TGTGCCAGCAGCACGGGGACAGGGGCTAACTATGGCTACACCTTC. Amino acid sequence: CASSTGTGANYGYTF.

The CDR3 region has the DNA TGTGCCAGCAGTACGGACAGGAGCTCCTACGAGCAGTACTTC. This encodes CASSTDRSSYEQYF. V gene TRBV6-1 combines with J gene TRBJ2-7; 7 bases match TRBD1. The CDR3 runs to 14 residues. Germline CDR1 reads MNHNS; CDR2 reads SASEGT. Trimming took 5 bases from V and 0 from J; bases not matched to a gene: 4.

The chain employs TRBV28 and TRBJ1-6; possible D gene TRBD1, 6 bases. With 4 bases removed from V and 4 bases from J, the gap between germline ends came to 14 bases. Germline V gives CDR1 MDHEN, CDR2 SYDVKM. This CDR3 region has 16 residues. Here the CDR3 reads CASSSAEGVYNSPLHF. CDR3 nucleotide sequence: TGTGCCAGCAGTTCCGCTGAGGGGGTTTATAATTCACCCCTCCACTTT.

The rearrangement uses TRBV7-2 and TRBJ2-7; TRBD1 matches 8 bases. Germline trimming cut 2 bases from V and 2 bases from J; bases unmatched to any gene: 5. Germline V gene sequence: CDR1 SGHTA, CDR2 FQGNSA. The CDR3 loop spans 15 amino acids. CDR3 DNA: TGTGCCAGCAGCTTAACGGACAGGGCAACCTACGAGCAGTACTTC. Encoded protein: CASSLTDRATYEQYF.

This clonotype was observed a few times. The chain recombines TRBV19 with TRBJ2-5; D may match TRBD1 or TRBD2 (6 bases each). The length of the CDR3 is 14 residues. Germline-derived CDR1 and CDR2 are LNHDA and SQIVND (reference sequence). Between the trimmed V and J ends, which lost 1 base and 6 bases, there was a span of 12 bases. This CDR3 is CASSIAGGAKTQYF. The CDR3 DNA is TGTGCCAGTAGTATAGCCGGGGGCGCGAAGACCCAGTACTTC.